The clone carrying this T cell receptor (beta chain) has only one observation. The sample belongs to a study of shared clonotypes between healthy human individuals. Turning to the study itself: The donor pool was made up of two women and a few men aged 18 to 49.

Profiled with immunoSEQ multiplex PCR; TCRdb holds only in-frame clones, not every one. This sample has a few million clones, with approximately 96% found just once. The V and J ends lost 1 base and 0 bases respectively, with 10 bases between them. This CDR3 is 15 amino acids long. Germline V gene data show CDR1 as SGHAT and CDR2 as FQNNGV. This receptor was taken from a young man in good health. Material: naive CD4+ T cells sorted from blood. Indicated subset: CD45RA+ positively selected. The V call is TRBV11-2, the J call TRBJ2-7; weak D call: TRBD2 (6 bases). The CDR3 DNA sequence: TGTGCCAGCAGCTTAGCGGGCGGGAACTCCTACGAGCAGTACTTC. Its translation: CASSLAGGNSYEQYF.